This TCR beta chain was recovered during a study of response to subunit inactivated influenza vaccine. From the RT-PCR reads, TCRdb called clonotypes with MiXCR, one entry per CDR3 protein. The table has 860,000 or so distinct CDR3 sequences, around 21% seen once. Comment on this clonotype: Its antigen is currently unknown.

Overall study results and limits: New T cells are recruited in small numbers by each seasonal influenza vaccination, according to the authors' suggestion.

The source was PBMCs from blood, collected around 5 days after vaccination. The TCR comes from a middle-aged man who received an inactivated influenza vaccine.

In DNA form, the CDR3 reads TGCGCCAGCAGCCAAGTGCAGGGCACCTACAATGAGCAGTTCTTC. It codes for CASSQVQGTYNEQFF. The chain uses TRBV4-3 and TRBJ2-1; D may be TRBD1 (5 bases). The germline gives CDR1 LGHNA, CDR2 YSLEER. This CDR3 is 15 amino acids long. The V gene lost 1 base and the J gene lost 2 bases, with 9 bases spanning the gap.